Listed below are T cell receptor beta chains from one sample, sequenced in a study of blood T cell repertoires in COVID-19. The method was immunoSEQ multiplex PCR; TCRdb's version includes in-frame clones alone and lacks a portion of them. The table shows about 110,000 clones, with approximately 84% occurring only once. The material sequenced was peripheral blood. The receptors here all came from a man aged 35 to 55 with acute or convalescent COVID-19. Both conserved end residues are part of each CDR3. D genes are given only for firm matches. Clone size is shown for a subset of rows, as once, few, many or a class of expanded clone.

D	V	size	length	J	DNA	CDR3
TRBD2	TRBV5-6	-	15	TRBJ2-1	TGTGCCAGCAGCTTCGGGACTAGCGGCTACAATGAGCAGTTCTTC	CASSFGTSGYNEQFF
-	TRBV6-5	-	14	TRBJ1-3	TGTGCCAGCACGGGTAGCCTTTCTGGAAACACCATATATTTT	CASTGSLSGNTIYF
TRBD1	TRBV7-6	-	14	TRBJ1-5	TGTGCCAGCAGCTTCGGGACAGGCAATCAGCCCCAGCATTTT	CASSFGTGNQPQHF
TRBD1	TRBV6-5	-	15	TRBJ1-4	TGTGCCAGCAGCCGCGCTGCAGGGGGCGAAGAAAAACTGTTTTTT	CASSRAAGGEEKLFF
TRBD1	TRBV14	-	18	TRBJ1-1	TGTGCCAGCAGCCAACTCGGGACAGGGGACCTAATGAACACTGAAGCTTTCTTT	CASSQLGTGDLMNTEAFF
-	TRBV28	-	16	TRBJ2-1	TGTGCCAGCAGCCAGATTGGGTCGGGTAATTACAATGAGCAGTTCTTC	CASSQIGSGNYNEQFF
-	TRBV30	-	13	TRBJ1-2	TGTGCCTGGAAGTGGGGGAGGAACTATGGCTACACCTTC	CAWKWGRNYGYTF
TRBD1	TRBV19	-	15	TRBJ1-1	TGTGCCAGTAGTCCCTACAGGGGGCGAAAAACTGAAGCTTTCTTT	CASSPYRGRKTEAFF
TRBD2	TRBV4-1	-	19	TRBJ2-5	TGCGCCAGCAGCCAAGAGTGGCTAGAACTAGCGGGAGAGAGGGAGACCCAGTACTTC	CASSQEWLELAGERETQYF
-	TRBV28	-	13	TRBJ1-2	TGTGCCAGTGGACCGGGGGGTAACTATGGCTACACCTTC	CASGPGGNYGYTF
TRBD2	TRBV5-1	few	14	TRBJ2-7	TGCGCCAGCAGCTTACTAGCGGGAGAAACCGAGCAGTACTTC	CASSLLAGETEQYF
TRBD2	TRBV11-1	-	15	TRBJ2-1	TGTGCCAGCAGCTTGCGGGAGGGAATATACAATGAGCAGTTCTTC	CASSLREGIYNEQFF
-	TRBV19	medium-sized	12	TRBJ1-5	TGTGCCAGTAGTATAAGGGAGCAGCCCCAGCATTTT	CASSIREQPQHF
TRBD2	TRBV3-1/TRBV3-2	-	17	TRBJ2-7	TGTGCCAGCAGCTTGGCGCCCGCCGGGAGGATAACCTACGAGCAGTACTTC	CASSLAPAGRITYEQYF
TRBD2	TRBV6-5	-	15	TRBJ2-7	TGTGCCAGCAGTTTTAGCGGGGGGGTTTCCTACGAGCAGTACTTC	CASSFSGGVSYEQYF
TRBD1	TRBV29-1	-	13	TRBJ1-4	TGCAGCGTATCTCAGGGGGGAAATGAAAAACTGTTTTTT	CSVSQGGNEKLFF
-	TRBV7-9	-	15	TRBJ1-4	TGTGCCAGCAGCTCATACAACACCCTTAATGAAAAACTGTTTTTT	CASSSYNTLNEKLFF
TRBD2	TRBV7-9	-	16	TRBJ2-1	TGTGCCAGCAGCCATCTCGGGACTAGCGGGACGGATGAGCAGTTCTTC	CASSHLGTSGTDEQFF
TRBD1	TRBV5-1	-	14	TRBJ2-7	TGCGCCAGCAGCGCCCGGGACAGGGTGGGCGAGCAGTACTTC	CASSARDRVGEQYF
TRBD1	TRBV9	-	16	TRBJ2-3	TGTGCCAGCAGCACAACATCGGGACAGAACACAGATACGCAGTATTTT	CASSTTSGQNTDTQYF
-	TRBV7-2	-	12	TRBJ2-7	TGTGCCAGCAGCTCCGGGACCTACGAGCAGTACTTC	CASSSGTYEQYF
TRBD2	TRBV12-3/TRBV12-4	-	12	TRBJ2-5	TGTGCCAGCAGGCCACCGGGAGGGACCCAGTACTTC	CASRPPGGTQYF
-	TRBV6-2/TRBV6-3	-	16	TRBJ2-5	TGTGCCAGCAGTTACGGGGGCGCCGGGGATCAAGAGACCCAGTACTTC	CASSYGGAGDQETQYF
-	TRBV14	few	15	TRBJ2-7	TGTGCCAGCAGCGACAGAGGCCTGCCAACCTACGAGCAGTACTTC	CASSDRGLPTYEQYF
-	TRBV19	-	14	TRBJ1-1	TGTGCCAGTAGCGTCGGGGTTCCGAACACTGAAGCTTTCTTT	CASSVGVPNTEAFF
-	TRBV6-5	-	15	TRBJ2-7	TGTGCCAGCAAAAGTTCGGGGGGCAGGTCCTACGAGCAGTACTTC	CASKSSGGRSYEQYF
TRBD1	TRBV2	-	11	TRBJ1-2	TGTGCCGTCCACAGGGGCAGTGGCTACACCTTC	CAVHRGSGYTF
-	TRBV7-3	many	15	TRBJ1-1	TGTGCCAGCAGCTTAAAACCCCAGGGTGCTACTGAAGCTTTCTTT	CASSLKPQGATEAFF